This TCR beta chain was documented in a study of T cell changes during pregnancy in multiple sclerosis. Sequencing was performed with immunoSEQ multiplex PCR; in TCRdb, only in-frame clones are kept and a portion is missing. This table holds around 70,000 clones, roughly 94% found once. Trimming cost V 2 bases and J 6 bases, with 26 bases left between them. The CDR3 has 18 amino acids. Germline V gene lookup returns CDR1 SGHVS and CDR2 FQNEAQ. This sequence was found in a female donor with multiple sclerosis, enrolled in a pregnancy study. The chain joins TRBV7-8 to TRBJ2-7; D perhaps matches TRBD2 (5 bases). Sequences were derived from peripheral blood, sampled in the third trimester of pregnancy. CDR3 in amino acids: CASSLRFAEGAKDREQYF. For the CDR3, the DNA is TGTGCCAGCAGCTTAAGGTTCGCTGAGGGCGCAAAGGATCGCGAGCAGTACTTC. Supplemented by reference TRBV7-8 and TRBJ2-7, the full variable domain reads GAGVSQSPRYKVAKRGQDVALRCDPISGHVSLFWYQQALGQGPEFLTYFQNEAQLDKSGLPSDRFFAERPEGSVSTLKIQRTQQEDSAVYLCASSLRFAEGAKDREQYFGPGTRLTVT.